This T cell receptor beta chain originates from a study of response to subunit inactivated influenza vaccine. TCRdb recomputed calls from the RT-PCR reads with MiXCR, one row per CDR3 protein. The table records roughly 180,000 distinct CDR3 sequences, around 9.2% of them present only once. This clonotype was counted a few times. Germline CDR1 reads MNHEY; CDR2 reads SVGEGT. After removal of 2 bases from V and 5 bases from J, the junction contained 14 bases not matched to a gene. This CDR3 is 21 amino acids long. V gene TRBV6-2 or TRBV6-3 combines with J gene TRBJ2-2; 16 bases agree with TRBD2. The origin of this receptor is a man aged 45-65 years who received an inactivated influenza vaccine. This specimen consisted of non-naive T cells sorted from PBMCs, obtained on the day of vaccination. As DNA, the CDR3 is TGTGCCAGCAGTTACGGACCAGCAACCGGGACTAGCGGGAGGGGAACCGGGGAGCTGTTTTTT. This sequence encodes CASSYGPATGTSGRGTGELFF.